These T cell receptor beta chains were read from a single sample in a study of identical twins. One entry per CDR3 protein results from TCRdb running MiXCR on the 5' RACE reads. The sample gives some 500,000 distinct CDR3 sequences, over 11% of which show up once; about 0.94% is in the top ten. These same data were also listed under a study on yellow fever vaccine responses in identical twins.

Sequencing input: CD4+ T cells sorted from blood. The receptors were gathered from a woman between 18 and 29 years old in good health. Each CDR3 is given with its conserved first and last residue. A clone size is listed for some rows: how often the clone was seen (once, few, many), or a class if it is expanded.

J gene	clone size	V gene	CDR3 protein
TRBJ2-7	NA	TRBV6-1	CASSPLRGDGIYEQYF
TRBJ2-1	NA	TRBV5-1	CASRVQGSYNEQFF
TRBJ2-1	few	TRBV20-1	CSATGLYEQFF
TRBJ2-7	few	TRBV7-6	CASSLRGGADEQYF
TRBJ2-6	few	TRBV11-2	CASSLDEKRPHTGGEYGANVLTF
TRBJ2-6	NA	TRBV23-1	CASGRGNSGANVLTF
TRBJ2-7	NA	TRBV28	CASSFPNQEGEQYF
TRBJ2-1	few	TRBV9	CASSVGALAIEQFF
TRBJ2-7	NA	TRBV28	CASSLPAFEQYF
TRBJ2-5	NA	TRBV3-1	CASSQVGPTGMETQYF
TRBJ2-1	few	TRBV7-2	CASSTGTSRADEQFF
TRBJ2-1	NA	TRBV7-2	CASSFDVLSDQFF
TRBJ1-1	many	TRBV29-1	CSVGGTEAFF
TRBJ2-7	NA	TRBV20-1	CSASGRGTFEQYF
TRBJ2-1	NA	TRBV12-5	CASGLVASGPPYNEQFF
TRBJ2-3	NA	TRBV2	CASSEHRLSSTDTQYF
TRBJ2-7	few	TRBV5-1	CASSPGTSGGSPNEQYF
TRBJ2-5	NA	TRBV7-8	CASSLRADIPQETQYF
TRBJ2-1	few	TRBV10-3	CAISPSSPRGEQFF
TRBJ2-7	once	TRBV2	CASSASRGSLYEQYF
TRBJ2-5	few	TRBV10-3	CAISDEGRTETQYF
TRBJ1-2	many	TRBV12-3/TRBV12-4	CASRPTFPGYTF
TRBJ2-5	few	TRBV5-1	CASGLSGEETQYF
TRBJ2-1	NA	TRBV25-1	CASRSRGPPNEQFF
TRBJ2-5	few	TRBV20-1	CSARPGRGVVQETQYF
TRBJ2-3	few	TRBV2	CASRTDGDTQYF
TRBJ2-1	few	TRBV6-5	CASRSTSSYNEQFF
TRBJ2-7	NA	TRBV5-6	CASSFVLAGGRDEQYF
TRBJ2-2	NA	TRBV6-2/TRBV6-3	CASSYQGIGELFF
TRBJ2-2	NA	TRBV30	CAWTGTTITGELFF
TRBJ2-7	few	TRBV27	CASRRDSRYEQYF
TRBJ1-2	few	TRBV2	CASRAENYGYTF
TRBJ2-5	once	TRBV12-3/TRBV12-4	CASRSSGETQYF
TRBJ1-6	NA	TRBV5-6	CASSGGPRVNNSPLHF
TRBJ2-4	NA	TRBV30	CAWSVGMDVAKNIQYF
TRBJ2-3	NA	TRBV12-3/TRBV12-4	CASSLGGLPVNEYF